This passage covers 29 T cell receptor beta chains from one sample sequenced in a study of identical twins. MiXCR, run by TCRdb on the 5' RACE reads, gives a single entry per CDR3 protein. This sample has hundreds of thousands of distinct CDR3 sequences; less than 10% occur once, and the top ten carry about 5.5%. The sequenced sample was memory (CD45RO+) T cells sorted from blood. The receptors were sampled from a woman younger than 35 in good health.

The CDR3 region is CASSLGLDVSTDTQYF. CDR3 sequence (DNA): TGCGCCAGCAGCCTTGGACTAGACGTTAGCACAGATACGCAGTATTTT. The rearrangement uses TRBV5-1 and TRBJ2-3; 7 nucleotides match TRBD2. The ends lost 4 bases at V and 0 bases at J; junction bases unmatched: 8. The CDR3 spans 16 residues. Germline V gene lookup returns CDR1 SGHRS and CDR2 YFSETQ. The full variable domain, with the rest looked up from reference TRBV5-1 and TRBJ2-3, is KAGVTQTPRYLIKTRGQQVTLSCSPISGHRSVSWYQQTPGQGLQFLFEYFSETQRNKGNFPGRFSGRQFSNSRSEMNVSTLELGDSALYLCASSLGLDVSTDTQYFGPGTRLTVL.

This clonotype was counted between two and nine times. The gene calls are TRBV10-1 and TRBJ1-1; the D gene is possibly TRBD1 (5 bases). The CDR3 loop spans 13 amino acids. Germline lookup yields CDR1 WNHNN and CDR2 SYGVQD (reference sequence). Trimming cost V 6 bases and J 3 bases, with 11 bases left between them. The DNA for the CDR3 is TGCGCCAGCAGCATGGACACCCACACTGAAGCTTTCTTT. Translated, it gives CASSMDTHTEAFF.

This clonotype was seen only a few times. The junction does not match germline at one end; this may be a read error. The chain has TRBV20-1 and TRBJ1-1; D remains ambiguous. Germline values: CDR1 DFQATT, CDR2 SNEGSKA (reference sequence). This CDR3 has 12 residues. The CDR3 spells CSAPTWNSEAFF. Written as DNA, the CDR3 is TGCAGTGCTCCCACCTGGAACTCTGAAGCTTTCTTT.

The rearrangement joins TRBV7-8 to TRBJ1-2, with TRBD1 matching 7 bases. This CDR3 spans 15 amino acids. The J segment lost 4 bases and the V segment lost 5 bases, leaving 10 bases of the junction unmatched. Germline CDR1 SGHVS, CDR2 FQNEAQ. CDR3: CASSNDRAFSYGYTF. CDR3 nucleotides: TGTGCCAGCAGCAATGACAGGGCATTCAGCTATGGCTACACCTTC.

The table lists this clonotype with a few counts. The rearrangement joins TRBV10-3 to TRBJ2-2; tentatively, D is TRBD1 (6 bases). The germline gives CDR1 ENHRY, CDR2 SYGVKD. The CDR3 loop spans 14 amino acids. V dropped 6 bases and J dropped 3 bases, with 11 bases sitting between them. CDR3: CAIRGQKDTGELFF. For the CDR3, the DNA is TGTGCCATCAGAGGACAGAAGGACACCGGGGAGCTGTTTTTT.

This clonotype was seen more than once but under ten times. The chain is built from TRBV12-3 or TRBV12-4 and TRBJ2-1, with 7 bases lining up with TRBD2. V dropped 7 bases and J dropped 4; count of bases not matched to a gene: 13. CDR3 length: 16 amino acids. CDR3 loop: CASTSRGDYQYNEQFF. CDR3 in DNA: TGTGCCAGCACATCGCGCGGGGACTACCAGTACAATGAGCAGTTCTTC.

Only a few counts were recorded for this clonotype. The chain links TRBV6-5 to TRBJ2-1; TRBD1 might be the D (6 bases). Trimming pared 0 bases from V and 9 bases from J, leaving 18 bases between. The CDR3 contains 16 residues. The V gene's germline CDR1 is MNHEY and CDR2 SVGAGI. In nucleotides, the CDR3 is TGTGCCAGCAGTTACTCGATTTTGTTAGGGGGTGGTGAGCAGTTCTTC. Its translation is CASSYSILLGGGEQFF.

This clonotype was detected a few times. The chain is built from TRBV7-9 and TRBJ1-1, with 7 bases aligning to TRBD1. V was clipped by 7 bases and J by 5 bases; unmatched bases: 7. This CDR3 has 13 amino acids. The V gene's germline CDR1 is SEHNR and CDR2 FQNEAQ (reference sequence). The CDR3, as DNA: TGTGCCAGCACCGGACAGGAAGGAACTGAAGCTTTCTTT. It yields the protein CASTGQEGTEAFF.

This clonotype has a count of ten or more. This chain links TRBV12-3 or TRBV12-4 with TRBJ2-5, with D uncertain. V was trimmed by 3 bases and J by 5 bases, leaving 10 bases between them. This CDR3 region has 13 residues. The CDR3 reads CASSFNRAETQYF. The CDR3 DNA sequence: TGTGCCAGCAGTTTTAATAGGGCCGAGACCCAGTACTTC.

The chain uses TRBV2 and TRBJ2-3; D may match TRBD1 or TRBD2 (5 bases each). CDR3 size: 15 residues. V was pared by 7 bases and J by 5 bases, with 19 bases between. Germline values: CDR1 SNHLY, CDR2 FYNNEI. CDR3: CASKSEGQPGDTQYF. In nucleotides, the CDR3 is TGTGCCAGCAAGAGTGAGGGGCAGCCGGGAGATACGCAGTATTTT.

This clonotype was seen more than once but under ten times. The rearrangement joins TRBV6-1 to TRBJ2-1; TRBD2 matches 7 bases. CDR3 length: 14 residues. Per the germline V gene, CDR1 is MNHNS and CDR2 is SASEGT. Unmatched junction bases numbered 12, after V lost 7 bases and J lost 9 bases. The CDR3 region is CASKPTGTIGEQFF. The CDR3 coding sequence is TGTGCCAGCAAACCTACGGGGACTATAGGTGAGCAGTTCTTC.

This clonotype has at least ten counts. The rearrangement joins TRBV12-3 or TRBV12-4 to TRBJ1-5; TRBD1 matches 11 bases. V was clipped by 7 bases and J by 7 bases; unmatched bases: 6. The CDR3 extends over 14 amino acids. The CDR3 sequence: CASTWGQGVQPQHF. The CDR3 DNA sequence: TGTGCCAGCACCTGGGGACAGGGGGTCCAGCCCCAGCATTTT.

This clonotype has ten or more counts. The V gene is TRBV5-6, the J gene TRBJ2-7, with 7 bases lining up with TRBD1. The CDR3 contains 14 residues. Per germline, CDR1 SGHDT and CDR2 YYEEEE. V lost 1 base, J lost 1 base, and 2 bases stayed unmatched. CDR3 amino acids: CASSLPGGSYEQYF. The DNA for the CDR3 is TGTGCCAGCAGCTTGCCAGGGGGATCCTACGAGCAGTACTTC. The entire variable domain, with the rest obtained from reference TRBV5-6 and TRBJ2-7, is as follows: DAGVTQSPTHLIKTRGQQVTLRCSPKSGHDTVSWYQQALGQGPQFIFQYYEEEERQRGNFPDRFSGHQFPNYSSELNVNALLLGDSALYLCASSLPGGSYEQYFGPGTRLTVT.

The chain links TRBV15 to TRBJ2-7; no reliable D call. The CDR3 extends over 14 amino acids. V gave up 1 base and J gave up 0 bases, with 7 bases separating them. Germline V gives CDR1 LNHNV, CDR2 YYDKDF (reference sequence). The CDR3 loop is CATSRGSYSYEQYF. CDR3 nucleotide sequence: TGTGCCACCAGCAGAGGGTCTTACTCCTACGAGCAGTACTTC.

This clonotype was seen a few times. This CDR3 is CASMEGDYNEQFF. DNA of the CDR3: TGTGCCAGTATGGAGGGGGATTACAATGAGCAGTTCTTC. V is TRBV19 and J is TRBJ2-1; D possibly matches TRBD1 or TRBD2 (6 bases each). The germline CDR1 and CDR2 sequences are LNHDA and SQIVND (reference sequence). The CDR3 covers 13 residues. V lost 7 bases and J lost 4, with 11 bases in between.

This clonotype was observed many times. The V and J genes are TRBV5-1 and TRBJ2-2; D is undetermined. V lost 2 bases and J 0 bases, leaving 11 bases between the germline ends. The V gene's germline CDR1 is SGHRS and CDR2 YFSETQ. The CDR3 extends over 16 amino acids. The CDR3 region is CASSFPSGANTGELFF. The CDR3 DNA reads TGCGCCAGCAGCTTTCCGTCTGGCGCGAACACCGGGGAGCTGTTTTTT.

V and J are TRBV7-2 and TRBJ2-1; possibly TRBD2 for D (6 bases). V was clipped by 5 bases and J by 15 bases, with 23 bases between them. This CDR3 is built from 14 residues. The V gene's germline CDR1 is SGHTA and CDR2 FQGNSA. CDR3 DNA: TGTGCCAGCAGCCCTGGGGGGACCGGGGGTTGGCTGTTCTTC. Its translation: CASSPGGTGGWLFF.

This clonotype showed up many times. The DNA for the CDR3 is TGTGCCAGCATCCGGACAGGATTCTTCTACGAGCAGTACTTC. Amino acid sequence: CASIRTGFFYEQYF. This chain uses TRBV11-2 with TRBJ2-7; the match to TRBD1 covers 7 bases. This CDR3 region has 14 residues. CDR1 is SGHAT, CDR2 FQNNGV, per germline. The V gene end was trimmed by 7 bases and the J gene end by 3 bases; junction bases not matched to a gene: 9.

This clonotype has more than one count but fewer than ten. CDR3 sequence: CATGRSTDTQYF. CDR3 nucleotides: TGTGCCACCGGCCGGAGCACAGATACGCAGTATTTT. The chain links TRBV15 to TRBJ2-3; D uncertain. This CDR3 is built from 12 residues. The V end was cut by 8 bases, the J end by 0 bases, with 6 bases between. Germline-derived CDR1 and CDR2 are LNHNV and YYDKDF (reference sequence).

This chain connects TRBV20-1 to TRBJ2-7, with 10 bases lining up with TRBD1. The length of the CDR3 is 13 residues. CDR1 is DFQATT, CDR2 SNEGSKA, per germline (reference sequence). V was pared by 5 bases and J by 2 bases, with 3 bases of the junction left unmatched. CDR3 region: CSAQGQGTYEQYF. DNA for the CDR3: TGCAGTGCTCAGGGACAGGGGACCTACGAGCAGTACTTC.

This chain uses TRBV9 with TRBJ2-1; no clear D gene. This CDR3 spans 16 amino acids. Trimming removed 0 bases at V and 0 bases at J, with 10 bases between. The germline CDR1 and CDR2 sequences are SGDLS and YYNGEE. Here the CDR3 reads CASSVGLGVSYNEQFF. The CDR3 nucleotides are TGTGCCAGCAGCGTAGGTCTGGGTGTCTCCTACAATGAGCAGTTCTTC.

This clonotype occurred a few times. The chain combines TRBV6-1 with TRBJ2-3, with TRBD2 matching over 12 bases. The CDR3 runs to 15 residues. Unmatched junction bases numbered 8, after V lost 6 bases and J lost 7 bases. CDR1 and CDR2 from the germline V gene are MNHNS and SASEGT. In DNA, the CDR3 is TGTGCCAGCAGCCCTACTAGCGGGAGGTTTTATACGCAGTATTTT. It specifies CASSPTSGRFYTQYF.

The chain has TRBV2 and TRBJ1-2; unclear D gene. The CDR3 covers 13 residues. The V gene's germline CDR1 is SNHLY and CDR2 FYNNEI. V was cut by 1 base and J by 4 bases, with 7 bases left in between. The CDR3: CASSEETLYGYTF. In DNA, the CDR3 is TGTGCCAGCAGTGAAGAGACACTCTATGGCTACACCTTC.

J is TRBJ2-5 and V is TRBV27; 7 bases agree with TRBD2. Germline CDR1 reads MNHEY; CDR2 reads SMNVEV (reference sequence). The V and J ends lost 3 bases and 1 base, in that order; junction bases with no gene match: 5. The CDR3 runs 15 residues. CDR3 DNA sequence: TGTGCCAGCAGTTTCCAGCGGGGTGGCCAAGAGACCCAGTACTTC. Amino acid sequence: CASSFQRGGQETQYF.

The rearrangement links TRBV7-2 to TRBJ2-7; D possibly corresponds to TRBD1 (6 bases). Trimming stripped 3 bases from V and 0 bases from J, with 12 bases between. Germline-derived CDR1 and CDR2 are SGHTA and FQGNSA. The CDR3 has 15 residues. CDR3 in DNA: TGTGCCAGCAGCTTCGACAGGACAAGCTCCTACGAGCAGTACTTC. It codes for CASSFDRTSSYEQYF.

This clonotype was seen repeatedly, ten times or more. The V call is TRBV6-1, the J call TRBJ2-3; D is undetermined. Germline CDR1 reads MNHNS; CDR2 reads SASEGT. There are 13 residues in the CDR3. Trimming cost V 6 bases and J 0 bases, with 7 bases left between them. The CDR3 coding sequence is TGTGCCAGCAGGACACCTAGCACAGATACGCAGTATTTT. Translating it yields CASRTPSTDTQYF.

This chain uses TRBV7-6 with TRBJ2-1; TRBD1 matches at 7 bases. In germline, CDR1 is SGHVS, CDR2 FNYEAQ. The CDR3 spans 11 residues. The J segment lost 16 bases and the V segment lost 1 base, leaving 4 bases of the junction unmatched. This CDR3 reads CASSLGDSKFF. As DNA, the CDR3 is TGTGCCAGCAGCTTAGGGGACAGCAAATTCTTC.

The chain combines TRBV20-1 with TRBJ2-3; 10 bases are shared with TRBD2. V gave up 6 bases and J gave up 6 bases; unmatched junction bases: 9. In germline, CDR1 is DFQATT, CDR2 SNEGSKA (reference sequence). The CDR3 totals 14 residues. CDR3 amino acids: CSAGASGGGDTQYF. CDR3 nucleotides: TGCAGTGCCGGCGCTAGCGGGGGAGGCGATACGCAGTATTTT.

This clonotype was seen more than once but under ten times. The DNA of the CDR3 is TGCAGTGCTGGGGGCCGGGGACAGCCTGAAGCTTTCTTT. This translates into CSAGGRGQPEAFF. The chain uses TRBV20-1 and TRBJ1-1; 7 bases match TRBD1. Germline values: CDR1 DFQATT, CDR2 SNEGSKA (reference sequence). The CDR3 totals 13 residues. V lost 5 bases to trimming and J lost 6 bases; unmatched junction nucleotides: 9.